The T cell receptor beta chain described here comes from a study of blood T cell repertoires in COVID-19. Looking at the study overall: The United States, Italy and Spain provided the acute and convalescent COVID-19 samples. PBMCs, B-cell-depleted T cells, or T cells provided the cDNA or gDNA that made up the material.

V lost 8 bases and J lost 7, with 21 bases in between. The CDR3 has 16 amino acids. The germline gives CDR1 KGHSH, CDR2 LQKENI. Under the authors' procedure: Counts of nucleated cells, estimated from reference gene primer amplification, were obtained. Only in-frame clones appear in the TCRdb table, and some are missing; sequencing was by immunoSEQ multiplex PCR. Clone size and V and J calls were adopted from that table, with D and trimming inferred from the DNA. The sample carries approximately 330,000 clones, roughly 90% recorded once. The chain uses TRBV18 and TRBJ1-6; D is perhaps TRBD1 (6 bases). This receptor was obtained from a woman aged 50 to 60 with active or convalescent COVID-19. What was sequenced was peripheral blood. The CDR3 reads CASAKLPPGTNSPLHF. Written as DNA, the CDR3 is TGTGCCAGCGCCAAACTTCCCCCGGGGACAAATTCACCCCTCCACTTT.